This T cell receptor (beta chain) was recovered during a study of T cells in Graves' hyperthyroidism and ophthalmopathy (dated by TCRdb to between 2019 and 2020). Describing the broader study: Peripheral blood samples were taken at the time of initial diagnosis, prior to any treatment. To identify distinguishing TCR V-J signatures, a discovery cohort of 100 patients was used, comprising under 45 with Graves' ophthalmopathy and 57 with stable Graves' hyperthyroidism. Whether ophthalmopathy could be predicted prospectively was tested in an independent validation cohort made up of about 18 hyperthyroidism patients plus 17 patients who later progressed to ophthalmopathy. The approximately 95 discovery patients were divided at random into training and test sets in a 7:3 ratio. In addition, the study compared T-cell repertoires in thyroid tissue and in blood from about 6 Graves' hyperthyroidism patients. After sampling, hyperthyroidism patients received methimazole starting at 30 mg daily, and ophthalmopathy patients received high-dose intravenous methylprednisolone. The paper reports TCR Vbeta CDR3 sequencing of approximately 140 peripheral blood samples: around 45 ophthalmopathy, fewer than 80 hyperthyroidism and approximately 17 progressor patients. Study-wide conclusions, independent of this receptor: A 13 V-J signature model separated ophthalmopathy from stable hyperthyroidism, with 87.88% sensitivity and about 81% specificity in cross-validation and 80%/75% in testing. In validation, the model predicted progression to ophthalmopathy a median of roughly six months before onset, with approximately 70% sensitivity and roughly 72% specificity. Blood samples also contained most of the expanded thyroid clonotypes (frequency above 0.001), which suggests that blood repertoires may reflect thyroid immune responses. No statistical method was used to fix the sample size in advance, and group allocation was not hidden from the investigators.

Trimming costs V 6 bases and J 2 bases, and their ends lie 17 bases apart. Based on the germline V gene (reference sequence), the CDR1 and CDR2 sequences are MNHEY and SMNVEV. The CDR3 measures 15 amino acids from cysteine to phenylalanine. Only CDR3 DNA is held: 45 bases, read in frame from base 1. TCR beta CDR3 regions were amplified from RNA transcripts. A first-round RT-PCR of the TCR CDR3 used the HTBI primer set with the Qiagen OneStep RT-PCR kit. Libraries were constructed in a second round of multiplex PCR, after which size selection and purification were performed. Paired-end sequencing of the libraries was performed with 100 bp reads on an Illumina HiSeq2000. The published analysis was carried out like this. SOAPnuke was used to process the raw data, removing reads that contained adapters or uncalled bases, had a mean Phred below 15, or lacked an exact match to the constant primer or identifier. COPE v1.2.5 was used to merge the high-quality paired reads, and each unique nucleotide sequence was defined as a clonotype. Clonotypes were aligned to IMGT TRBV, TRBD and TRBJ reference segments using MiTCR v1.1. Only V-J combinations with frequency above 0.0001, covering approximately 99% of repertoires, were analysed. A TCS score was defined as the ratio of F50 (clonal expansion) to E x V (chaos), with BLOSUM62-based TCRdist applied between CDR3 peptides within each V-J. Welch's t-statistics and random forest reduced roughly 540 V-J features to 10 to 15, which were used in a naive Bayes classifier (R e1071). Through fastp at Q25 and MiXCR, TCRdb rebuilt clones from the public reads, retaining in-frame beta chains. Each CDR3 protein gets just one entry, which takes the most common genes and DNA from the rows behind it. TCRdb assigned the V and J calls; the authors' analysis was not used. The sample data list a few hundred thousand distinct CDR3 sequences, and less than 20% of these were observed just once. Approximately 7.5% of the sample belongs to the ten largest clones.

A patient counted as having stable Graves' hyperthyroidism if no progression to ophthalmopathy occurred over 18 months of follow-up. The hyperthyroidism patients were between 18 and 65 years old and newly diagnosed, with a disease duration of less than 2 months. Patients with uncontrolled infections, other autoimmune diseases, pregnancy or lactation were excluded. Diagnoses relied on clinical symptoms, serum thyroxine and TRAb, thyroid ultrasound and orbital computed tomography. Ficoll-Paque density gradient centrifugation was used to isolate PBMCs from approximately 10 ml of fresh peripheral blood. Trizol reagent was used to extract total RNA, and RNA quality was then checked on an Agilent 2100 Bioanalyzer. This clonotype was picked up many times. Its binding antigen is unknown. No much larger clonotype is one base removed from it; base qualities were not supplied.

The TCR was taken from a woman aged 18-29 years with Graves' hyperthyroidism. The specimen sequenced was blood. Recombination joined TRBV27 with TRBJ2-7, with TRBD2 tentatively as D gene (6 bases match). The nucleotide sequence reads TGTGCCAGCAGATTCGGGGGTGAAAGAGCCTACGAGCAGTACTTC. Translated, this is CASRFGGERAYEQYF.